These 25 T cell receptor beta chains originate from one sample sequenced in a study of T-cell reconstitution after alpha-beta-depleted transplantation in children. A library of TCRbeta sequences, prepared with unique molecular identifiers, was generated. TCRdb passed the PCR reads through MiXCR, listing each CDR3 protein once. Of 750,000 to 950,000 distinct CDR3 sequences listed, about 15% are singletons. This material consisted of PBMCs, mostly from graft donor cells, taken 360 days after TCRalphabeta/CD19-depleted stem cell transplant. These receptors came from a male patient between 5 and 17 years old who had a stem cell transplant for acute lymphoblastic leukemia, so the T cells may come from the graft donor.

This clonotype was observed at least ten times. The J gene is TRBJ2-1, the V gene TRBV24-1; the match to TRBD1 covers 7 bases. CDR3 length: 15 residues. Germline loops: CDR1 KGHDR, CDR2 SFDVKD. V lost 0 bases to trimming and J lost 4 bases; unmatched junction nucleotides: 2. The DNA for the CDR3 is TGTGCCACCAGTGATTTGGGGACAGCATACAATGAGCAGTTCTTC. This gives the protein CATSDLGTAYNEQFF.

The chain employs TRBV7-2 and TRBJ2-5; tentative D call: TRBD2 (6 bases). This CDR3 contains 16 residues. Trimming pared 5 bases from V and 0 bases from J, leaving 16 bases between. Germline CDR1 is SGHTA and CDR2 is FQGNSA. For the CDR3, the DNA is TGTGCCAGCAGCATTGGGCGGGGCCCTAACCAAGAGACCCAGTACTTC. Encoded protein: CASSIGRGPNQETQYF.

This clonotype has just a few counts. The chain recombines TRBV7-6 with TRBJ2-3; D may be TRBD2 (6 bases). Germline V gene data show CDR1 as SGHVS and CDR2 as FNYEAQ. CDR3 size: 16 residues. V was cut by 3 bases and J by 2 bases, with 15 bases left in between. The CDR3 is CASSLYRDSFTDTQYF. The CDR3 region has the DNA TGTGCCAGCAGCTTGTACCGGGACTCGTTCACAGATACGCAGTATTTT.

This clonotype came up many times. CDR3 sequence (DNA): TGCGCCAGCAGCTTTCAGTGGGCCGAGCAGTACTTC. Its translation: CASSFQWAEQYF. V gene TRBV5-1 combines with J gene TRBJ2-7, with unresolved D. V lost 2 bases, J lost 6 bases, and 9 bases lay in between. Germline CDR1 SGHRS, CDR2 YFSETQ. The CDR3 loop spans 12 amino acids. The full variable domain, completed using reference TRBV5-1 and TRBJ2-7, is KAGVTQTPRYLIKTRGQQVTLSCSPISGHRSVSWYQQTPGQGLQFLFEYFSETQRNKGNFPGRFSGRQFSNSRSEMNVSTLELGDSALYLCASSFQWAEQYFGPGTRLTVT.

The rearrangement joins TRBV5-1 to TRBJ2-1; D possibly uses TRBD1 or TRBD2 (7 bases each). Germline V lookup: CDR1 SGHRS, CDR2 YFSETQ. The CDR3 length is 19 residues. The germline V and J ends were trimmed by 0 bases and 11 bases, with 30 bases remaining between them. CDR3 sequence reads: CASSLGPAGGGSRGGKQFF. Written as DNA, the CDR3 is TGCGCCAGCAGCTTGGGCCCGGCCGGGGGCGGCTCCAGGGGGGGTAAGCAGTTCTTC.

The chain combines TRBV11-2 with TRBJ2-7; D unresolved. Germline CDR1 SGHAT, CDR2 FQNNGV. The CDR3 extends over 14 amino acids. With 3 bases removed from V and 3 bases from J, the gap between germline ends came to 12 bases. The DNA of the CDR3 is TGTGCCAGCAGCTTTGGGGATTTTCTCTACGAGCAGTACTTC. It translates to CASSFGDFLYEQYF. The full variable domain, its missing parts supplied by reference TRBV11-2 and TRBJ2-7, is EAGVAQSPRYKIIEKRQSVAFWCNPISGHATLYWYQQILGQGPKLLIQFQNNGVVDDSQLPKDRFSAERLKGVDSTLKIQPAKLEDSAVYLCASSFGDFLYEQYFGPGTRLTVT.

This clonotype was detected ten times or more. The rearrangement links TRBV9 to TRBJ1-2; TRBD1 matches at 9 bases. CDR3 length: 16 amino acids. Germline V gene data show CDR1 as SGDLS and CDR2 as YYNGEE. Trimming took 3 bases from V and 4 from J; bases not matched to a gene: 10. CDR3 coding DNA: TGTGCCAGCAGCGCGGATACAGGGGGCGCCGTCTATGGCTACACCTTC. This gives the protein CASSADTGGAVYGYTF.

The V call is TRBV5-1, the J call TRBJ2-3, with TRBD2 identical over 11 bases. With 2 bases clipped from V and 7 bases from J, the junction kept 12 bases outside the gene matches. The CDR3 length is 17 residues. The germline V gene encodes CDR1 SGHRS and CDR2 YFSETQ. For the CDR3, the DNA is TGCGCCAGCAGCTTCTTTTTGACTAGCGGGAACCTATATACGCAGTATTTT. This codes for CASSFFLTSGNLYTQYF.

V is TRBV7-9 and J is TRBJ2-7; D not resolved. Trimming shortened V by 8 bases and J by 2 bases, and 22 bases separated the two germline ends. The CDR3 is 16 amino acids. Germline CDR1 reads SEHNR; CDR2 reads FQNEAQ (reference sequence). The CDR3 DNA follows: TGTGCCAGCGGACCCCCTCAATACGGCCCCACCTACGAGCAGTACTTC. Its translation: CASGPPQYGPTYEQYF. Full variable domain (rest looked up from reference TRBV7-9 and TRBJ2-7): DTGVSQNPRHKITKRGQNVTFRCDPISEHNRLYWYRQTLGQGPEFLTYFQNEAQLEKSRLLSDRFSAERPKGSFSTLEIQRTEQGDSAMYLCASGPPQYGPTYEQYFGPGTRLTVT.

This clonotype was observed a few times. The V call is TRBV6-2 or TRBV6-3, the J call TRBJ2-7; D is undetermined. Germline V lookup: CDR1 MNHEY, CDR2 SVGEGT. This CDR3 region has 11 residues. V dropped 2 bases and J dropped 7 bases, with 6 bases sitting between them. DNA of the CDR3: TGTGCCAGCAGTTACCTCGCGGAGCAGTACTTC. Its translation is CASSYLAEQYF.

Many counts were recorded for this clonotype. The genes are TRBV4-2 and TRBJ2-1; D gene unclear. CDR3 length: 16 residues. V was clipped by 2 bases and J by 0 bases, with 11 bases between them. CDR1 and CDR2 from the germline V gene are LGHNA and YNFKEQ. CDR3 amino acids: CASSQQAQNSYNEQFF. In DNA form, the CDR3 reads TGTGCCAGCAGCCAACAAGCGCAGAACTCCTACAATGAGCAGTTCTTC.

J is TRBJ2-1 and V is TRBV11-2; D is tentatively TRBD1 or TRBD2 (5 bases each). V lost 4 bases to trimming and J lost 2 bases, with 21 bases between them. The V gene's germline CDR1 is SGHAT and CDR2 FQNNGV. CDR3 length equals 18 residues. This chain's CDR3 is CASSSTGGPVRPYNEQFF. The CDR3 DNA sequence: TGTGCCAGCAGCTCAACAGGAGGACCCGTCCGACCCTACAATGAGCAGTTCTTC.

The J gene is TRBJ2-7, the V gene TRBV10-3; 9 bases line up with TRBD1. The CDR3 spans 14 residues. Trimming removed 8 bases from V and 4 bases from J; junction bases left unmatched: 9. The germline CDR1 and CDR2 sequences are ENHRY and SYGVKD. The CDR3 coding sequence is TGTGCCATCCAACACAGGGGGCGAAGTTACGAGCAGTACTTC. Translated, it gives CAIQHRGRSYEQYF.

The chain combines TRBV10-2 with TRBJ2-5; 10 bases are a match to TRBD1. The germline gives CDR1 WSHSY, CDR2 SAAADI. CDR3 size: 15 residues. J lost 4 bases, V lost 2 bases, and 4 bases had no gene match. CDR3 amino acids: CASSEDRGRVETQYF. The CDR3 nucleotides are TGCGCCAGCAGTGAGGACAGGGGGCGCGTAGAGACCCAGTACTTC.

This clonotype was detected only a few times. The chain recombines TRBV15 with TRBJ1-2; maybe TRBD1 (5 bases). The V gene's germline CDR1 is LNHNV and CDR2 YYDKDF (reference sequence). This CDR3 is 14 amino acids long. Between the trimmed V and J ends, which lost 5 bases and 4 bases, there was a span of 14 bases. CDR3 region: CATSHPDRPYGYTF. In nucleotides, the CDR3 is TGTGCCACCAGCCATCCAGACAGACCCTATGGCTACACCTTC.

V and J are TRBV28 and TRBJ1-1; D ambiguous. The CDR3 loop spans 14 amino acids. V was cut by 4 bases and J by 1 base, with 10 bases left in between. Germline lookup yields CDR1 MDHEN and CDR2 SYDVKM. CDR3: CASSSFGGNTEAFF. DNA for the CDR3: TGTGCCAGCAGTTCGTTTGGTGGGAACACTGAAGCTTTCTTT.

In its sample, this clonotype was seen many times. CDR3 nucleotides: TGCGCCAGCAGCTTGATGTACAGGGATCTAGCCAAAAACATTCAGTACTTC. As protein: CASSLMYRDLAKNIQYF. This rearrangement joins TRBV5-1 to TRBJ2-4; D perhaps matches TRBD1 (6 bases). V was pared by 1 base and J by 0 bases, with 14 bases between. The CDR3 totals 17 residues. CDR1 SGHRS and CDR2 YFSETQ come from the germline V gene.

In its sample, this clonotype was seen once. As DNA, the CDR3 is TGTGCCAGCAGCCTTAGCCATTATAACACCGGGGAGCTGTTTTTT. It encodes CASSLSHYNTGELFF. J is TRBJ2-2 and V is TRBV7-9; unclear D gene. CDR1 is SEHNR, CDR2 FQNEAQ, per germline (reference sequence). Trimming shortened V by 5 bases and J by 2 bases, and 12 bases separated the two germline ends. CDR3 length: 15 amino acids.

This clonotype was seen only a few times. The chain uses TRBV29-1 and TRBJ2-1; 7 bases agree with TRBD2. The V segment lost 7 bases and the J segment 4 bases; nucleotides outside the gene matches: 4. The germline V gene encodes CDR1 SQVTM and CDR2 ANQGSEA. The CDR3 is 12 residues long. CDR3 protein: CSDRTSYNEQFF. In nucleotides, the CDR3 is TGCAGCGATAGGACTAGTTACAATGAGCAGTTCTTC.

This clonotype was counted between two and nine times. The genes are TRBV20-1 and TRBJ1-2, with TRBD1 matching over 7 bases. CDR3 size: 15 residues. Germline CDR1 is DFQATT and CDR2 is SNEGSKA (reference sequence). V shed 3 bases, J shed 6 bases, and the junction held 13 bases outside the gene matches. CDR3 loop: CSAREGGAWFDGYTF. Written as DNA, the CDR3 is TGCAGTGCTAGGGAAGGGGGCGCTTGGTTCGATGGCTACACCTTC.

This chain connects TRBV5-6 to TRBJ2-4; unclear D gene. Germline V gives CDR1 SGHDT, CDR2 YYEEEE. This CDR3 region has 15 residues. V gave up 4 bases and J gave up 0 bases, with 11 bases separating them. CDR3 residues: CASSPGSLAKNIQYF. The CDR3 DNA reads TGTGCCAGCAGCCCGGGCAGTTTAGCCAAAAACATTCAGTACTTC. Combining the CDR3 with reference TRBV5-6 and TRBJ2-4 gives the whole variable domain DAGVTQSPTHLIKTRGQQVTLRCSPKSGHDTVSWYQQALGQGPQFIFQYYEEEERQRGNFPDRFSGHQFPNYSSELNVNALLLGDSALYLCASSPGSLAKNIQYFGAGTRLSVL.

The J gene is TRBJ1-3, the V gene TRBV5-6; D gene uncertain. Germline loops: CDR1 SGHDT, CDR2 YYEEEE. The CDR3 runs 17 residues. Trimming took off 4 bases at V and 3 bases at J, with 20 bases between the two ends. The CDR3 bases are TGTGCCAGCAGCCCGGGCGCGGGGAGAAGAGGTGGAAACACCATATATTTT. This codes for CASSPGAGRRGGNTIYF.

The chain combines TRBV20-1 with TRBJ2-1; 13 bases match TRBD2. Germline V gene lookup returns CDR1 DFQATT and CDR2 SNEGSKA (reference sequence). This CDR3 contains 15 residues. J gave up 5 bases and V 6 bases, and 7 bases lay outside the gene matches. The CDR3 sequence is CSAISGTSGNNEQFF. The DNA for the CDR3 is TGCAGTGCAATATCCGGGACTAGCGGGAACAATGAGCAGTTCTTC.

In its sample, this clonotype was seen a few times. The chain carries TRBV29-1 and TRBJ2-7; no firm D call. The CDR3 has 14 amino acids. Trimming stripped 4 bases from V and 5 bases from J, with 18 bases between. Germline V lookup: CDR1 SQVTM, CDR2 ANQGSEA. The CDR3 DNA reads TGCAGCGTTGTTCCCCCTGAAGGGCACAACGAGCAGTACTTC. This gives the protein CSVVPPEGHNEQYF.

DNA of the CDR3: TGTGCCAGCAGCCGAAGCGCGGGGACTGGCTACACCTTC. Translation: CASSRSAGTGYTF. The gene calls are TRBV5-8 and TRBJ1-2; TRBD1 is a possible D gene (5 bases). The CDR3 length is 13 residues. Deletions cut 4 bases from V and 7 bases from J, with 14 bases between. Germline V gene lookup returns CDR1 SGHTS and CDR2 YDEGEE. The complete variable domain, with remaining parts taken from reference TRBV5-8 and TRBJ1-2, reads EAGVTQSPTHLIKTRGQQATLRCSPISGHTSVYWYQQALGLGLQFLLWYDEGEERNRGNFPPRFSGRQFPNYSSELNVNALELEDSALYLCASSRSAGTGYTFGSGTRLTVV.